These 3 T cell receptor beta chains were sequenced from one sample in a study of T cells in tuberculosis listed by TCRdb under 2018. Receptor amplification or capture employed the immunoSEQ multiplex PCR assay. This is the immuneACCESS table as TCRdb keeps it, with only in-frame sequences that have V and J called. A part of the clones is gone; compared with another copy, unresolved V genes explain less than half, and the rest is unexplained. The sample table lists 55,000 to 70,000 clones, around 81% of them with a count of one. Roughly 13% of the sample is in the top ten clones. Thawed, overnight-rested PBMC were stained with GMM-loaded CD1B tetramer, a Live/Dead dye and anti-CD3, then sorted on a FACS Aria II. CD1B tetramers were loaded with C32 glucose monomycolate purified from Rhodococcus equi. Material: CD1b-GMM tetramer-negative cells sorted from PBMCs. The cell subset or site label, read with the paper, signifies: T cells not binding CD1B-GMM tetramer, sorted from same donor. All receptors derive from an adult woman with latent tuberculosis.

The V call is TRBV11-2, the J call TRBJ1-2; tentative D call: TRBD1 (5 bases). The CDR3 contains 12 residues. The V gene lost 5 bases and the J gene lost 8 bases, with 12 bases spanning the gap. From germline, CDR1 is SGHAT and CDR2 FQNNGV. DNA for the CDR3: TGTGCCAGCAGCCCCTGGAACAGGGGCTACACCTTC. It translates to CASSPWNRGYTF.

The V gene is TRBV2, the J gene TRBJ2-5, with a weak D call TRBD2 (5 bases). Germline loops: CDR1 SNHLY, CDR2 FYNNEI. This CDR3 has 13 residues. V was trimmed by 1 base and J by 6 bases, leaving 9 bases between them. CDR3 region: CASSEGREKTQYF. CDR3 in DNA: TGTGCCAGCAGTGAAGGAAGGGAGAAGACCCAGTACTTC. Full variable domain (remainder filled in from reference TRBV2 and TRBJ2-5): EPEVTQTPSHQVTQMGQEVILRCVPISNHLYFYWYRQILGQKVEFLVSFYNNEISEKSEIFDDQFSVERPDGSNFTLKIRSTKLEDSAMYFCASSEGREKTQYFGPGTRLLVL.

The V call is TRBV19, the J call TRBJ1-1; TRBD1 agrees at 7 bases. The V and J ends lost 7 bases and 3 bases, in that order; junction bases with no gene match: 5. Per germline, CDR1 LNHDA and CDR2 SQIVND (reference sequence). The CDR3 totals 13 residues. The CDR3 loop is CASNEQGYTEAFF. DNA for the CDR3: TGTGCCAGTAACGAACAGGGGTACACTGAAGCTTTCTTT.